This TCR beta chain derives from a study of identical twins. The study's findings and limits: Out-of-frame alpha sequences common to twins were enriched for low generation probability.

TCRdb re-analysed the 5' RACE reads in MiXCR, keeping a single row per CDR3 protein. The sample holds approximately 500,000 distinct CDR3 sequences; 12% to 15% are singletons and the top ten take 0.44%. On this clonotype itself: Its antigen is unknown.

In germline, CDR1 is MNHNY, CDR2 SVGAGI (reference sequence). The CDR3 is 13 amino acids. V trimming: 6 bases; J trimming: 5 bases; junction bases outside the gene matches: 3. Another study also made use of these data, one on yellow fever vaccine responses in identical twins.

J is TRBJ2-5 and V is TRBV6-6, with 10 bases aligning to TRBD2. The material sequenced was CD4+ T cells sorted from blood. This receptor was taken from a woman aged 18-29 years in good health. CDR3 coding DNA: TGTGCCAGCAGGGGTAGCGGGGGGGAGACCCAGTACTTC. It yields the protein CASRGSGGETQYF.